These 14 T cell receptor beta chains originate from one sample sequenced in a study of cytomegalovirus exposure and HLA in healthy donors. 13 Jbeta primers and 60 Vbeta primers were used for the PCR. Clones were sequenced by immunoSEQ multiplex PCR, and TCRdb holds only the in-frame ones, with some missing. The data contain 160,000 or so clones, approximately 86% of them singletons. Sample: PBMCs. These receptor sequences come from a woman aged 45-65 years in good health and CMV-seropositive.

The chain has TRBV4-1 and TRBJ1-1; D unclear. Germline V gene sequence: CDR1 MGHRA, CDR2 YSYEKL. Between the trimmed V and J ends, which lost 8 bases and 7 bases, there was a span of 11 bases. The CDR3 length is 11 residues. Here the CDR3 DNA reads TGCGCCAGCTTGCGGGCGCATGAAGCTTTCTTT. Residues: CASLRAHEAFF.

J is TRBJ2-4 and V is TRBV6-1; 8 nucleotides align to TRBD2. The J segment lost 8 bases and the V segment lost 0 bases, leaving 6 bases of the junction unmatched. The CDR3 contains 15 residues. The V gene's germline CDR1 is MNHNS and CDR2 SASEGT. This chain's CDR3 is CASSEAHAGRDIQYF. CDR3 nucleotides: TGTGCCAGCAGTGAAGCCCACGCCGGGAGGGACATTCAGTACTTC.

This rearrangement joins TRBV7-9 to TRBJ2-1; weak D call: TRBD1 (6 bases). Germline-derived CDR1 and CDR2 are SEHNR and FQNEAQ (reference sequence). CDR3 length equals 15 residues. Deletions cut 1 base from V and 9 bases from J, with 16 bases between. In nucleotides, the CDR3 is TGTGCCAGCAGCTTAGGGTCACAGGGTAGAAGTGAGCAGTTCTTC. Translating gives CASSLGSQGRSEQFF.

This clone was seen a few times. This rearrangement joins TRBV25-1 to TRBJ2-7, with 9 bases that match TRBD1. The length of the CDR3 is 16 residues. Germline V gene sequence: CDR1 MGHDK, CDR2 SYGVNS. Germline trimming cut 6 bases from V and 2 bases from J; bases unmatched to any gene: 11. The CDR3 protein is CASRRRGTGPPYEQYF. The CDR3 bases are TGTGCCAGCAGGCGCCGCGGGACAGGGCCCCCCTACGAGCAGTACTTC.

This chain connects TRBV15 to TRBJ2-2, with D perhaps TRBD2 (5 bases). CDR1 LNHNV and CDR2 YYDKDF come from the germline V gene (reference sequence). The CDR3 has 14 amino acids. The V end was cut by 7 bases, the J end by 0 bases, with 9 bases between. CDR3 coding DNA: TGTGCCACCAAAGAGACTACGAACACCGGGGAGCTGTTTTTT. Amino acids: CATKETTNTGELFF.

V and J are TRBV19 and TRBJ1-5, with TRBD1 matching over 9 bases. This CDR3 has 15 residues. V lost 3 bases and J lost 6; bases outside the gene matches: 6. Germline CDR1 LNHDA, CDR2 SQIVND (reference sequence). CDR3 protein: CASSILQGAGQPQHF. CDR3 sequence (DNA): TGTGCCAGTAGTATTCTACAGGGGGCGGGTCAGCCCCAGCATTTT.

V is TRBV27 and J is TRBJ1-1; 8 bases line up with TRBD1. The CDR3 covers 16 residues. In germline, CDR1 is MNHEY, CDR2 SMNVEV (reference sequence). With 5 bases clipped from V and 1 base from J, the junction kept 9 bases outside the gene matches. The CDR3 DNA sequence: TGTGCCAGCAGTCGGCCTGCAGGGGGCTGGAACACTGAAGCTTTCTTT. Translated, it gives CASSRPAGGWNTEAFF.

This chain connects TRBV9 to TRBJ1-2, with D maybe TRBD1 (6 bases). Trimming removed 0 bases from V and 1 base from J, with 13 bases in between. This CDR3 has 16 amino acids. Germline lookup yields CDR1 SGDLS and CDR2 YYNGEE. This CDR3 is CASSVAGARLNYGYTF. In nucleotides, the CDR3 is TGTGCCAGCAGCGTAGCAGGGGCGCGACTTAACTATGGCTACACCTTC.

The J gene is TRBJ2-7, the V gene TRBV7-9; 8 bases are a match to TRBD2. J was trimmed by 4 bases and V by 5 bases; bases with no gene match: 10. The CDR3 consists of 15 residues. Germline-derived CDR1 and CDR2 are SEHNR and FQNEAQ (reference sequence). In nucleotides, the CDR3 is TGTGCCAGCAGCCCCCAGCGGGGGATAGGATACGAGCAGTACTTC. This codes for CASSPQRGIGYEQYF.

CDR3 sequence (DNA): TGTGCCAGCAGCTTAGGTCTCAGGGGAGAGGGCTACACCTTC. This sequence encodes CASSLGLRGEGYTF. The chain recombines TRBV7-8 with TRBJ1-2; possible D gene TRBD1, 6 bases. Germline-derived CDR1 and CDR2 are SGHVS and FQNEAQ. This CDR3 comprises 14 residues. Trimming cost V 1 base and J 8 bases, with 14 bases left between them.

V is TRBV30 and J is TRBJ1-2, with a tentative D call TRBD1 (6 bases). Between the trimmed V and J ends, which lost 3 bases and 6 bases, there was a span of 14 bases. CDR3 length: 13 residues. The germline CDR1 and CDR2 sequences are GTSNPN and SVGIG (reference sequence). The CDR3 DNA is TGTGCCTGGAGGGCGACGGGGGGGCATGGCTACACCTTC. This sequence encodes CAWRATGGHGYTF.

J is TRBJ1-6 and V is TRBV19; no reliable D call. CDR1 and CDR2 from the germline V gene are LNHDA and SQIVND (reference sequence). This CDR3 is 13 amino acids long. V was clipped by 1 base and J by 6 bases, with 4 bases between them. CDR3 DNA sequence: TGTGCCAGTAGTATAGGAGTTAATTCACCCCTCCACTTT. As protein: CASSIGVNSPLHF.

CDR3 DNA: TGTGCCAGCAGCCGCACTAGCGGGGGGGCTGAGAACATTCAGTACTTC. Its protein product is CASSRTSGGAENIQYF. V usage is TRBV9 and J usage is TRBJ2-4, with TRBD2 matching 13 bases. Trimming took 4 bases from V and 7 from J; bases not matched to a gene: 8. Germline V lookup: CDR1 SGDLS, CDR2 YYNGEE. This CDR3 spans 16 amino acids.

This sequence joins TRBV15 and TRBJ2-3; D is undetermined. The CDR3 extends over 13 amino acids. Germline V gives CDR1 LNHNV, CDR2 YYDKDF (reference sequence). Trimming cost V 0 bases and J 6 bases, with 7 bases left between them. The CDR3 bases are TGTGCCACCAGCAGAGATAGATCCGATACGCAGTATTTT. As protein: CATSRDRSDTQYF.